This T cell receptor beta chain was identified in a study of cytomegalovirus exposure and HLA in healthy donors. This clone was detected only once. Its antigen is as yet unknown. Study results and limitations: Cytomegalovirus-associated status was assigned to about 180 TCR beta chains. Later on, a genetic analysis was performed. It linked a missense variant in DCLRE1C with V- and J-gene trimming of TCR beta.

The PCR had 60 Vbeta and 13 Jbeta primers. Sequencing used immunoSEQ multiplex PCR; TCRdb keeps in-frame clones, though not all of them. The profile shows 95,000 to 150,000 clones, approximately 80% of them singletons. V lost 3 bases, J lost 5 bases, and 5 bases stayed unmatched. Germline assignment: CDR1 MNHNS and CDR2 SASEGT. CDR3 length: 15 residues. The source material was PBMCs. The TCR originated in a human donor in good health. V is TRBV6-1 and J is TRBJ1-2; 11 bases are shared with TRBD1. The CDR3 loop reads CASSDRTGGRYGYTF. The CDR3, as DNA: TGTGCCAGCAGTGATAGGACAGGGGGCCGGTATGGCTACACCTTC.